This entry lists 28 T cell receptor beta chains sequenced from one sample in a study of shared clonotypes between healthy human individuals. The protocol was immunoSEQ multiplex PCR, while the TCRdb copy is restricted to in-frame clones and leaves out a portion. This sample carries some 79,000 clones, roughly two thirds of them seen once, and the ten largest clones take over 50%. Sequenced sample: memory CD8+ T cells sorted from blood. Subset defined: CD45RO+ cells pooled with CCR7-negative TemRA cells. The receptors derive from a young man in good health.

J is TRBJ1-3 and V is TRBV29-1, with TRBD1 as a possible D gene (5 bases). The CDR3 contains 13 residues. Trimming took off 7 bases at V and 0 bases at J, with 10 bases between the two ends. Looked up from germline, CDR1 is SQVTM and CDR2 is ANQGSEA. As DNA, the CDR3 is TGCAGCGCCTGGGGCGGCTCTGGAAACACCATATATTTT. This codes for CSAWGGSGNTIYF.

The rearrangement links TRBV5-6 to TRBJ2-7, with a tentative D call TRBD2 (5 bases). Per the germline V gene, CDR1 is SGHDT and CDR2 is YYEEEE. Trimming pared 2 bases from V and 7 bases from J, leaving 16 bases between. This CDR3 region has 14 residues. The CDR3: CASSFSVSSGEQYF. CDR3 DNA sequence: TGTGCCAGCAGCTTCTCCGTATCCTCGGGGGAGCAGTACTTC.

The CDR3: CASSLEYNEQFF. The CDR3 DNA follows: TGTGCCAGCAGTCTAGAGTACAATGAGCAGTTCTTC. The chain couples TRBV6-1 to TRBJ2-1; the D is unclear. V shed 5 bases and J shed 4 bases, with 6 bases lying between them. Germline CDR1 and CDR2: MNHNS and SASEGT. The CDR3 is 12 residues long.

This chain connects TRBV28 to TRBJ2-7; TRBD1 agrees at 7 bases. Unmatched junction bases numbered 18, after V lost 10 bases and J lost 0 bases. Per the germline V gene, CDR1 is MDHEN and CDR2 is SYDVKM. CDR3 length equals 17 residues. DNA of the CDR3: TGTGCCACCGGGACAGCTCCAGCCGTCTTAAGCTCCTACGAGCAGTACTTC. It yields the protein CATGTAPAVLSSYEQYF.

This clone was counted a few times. The J gene is TRBJ2-7, the V gene TRBV7-6, with D unresolved. The CDR3 is made up of 15 amino acids. Germline V gene data show CDR1 as SGHVS and CDR2 as FNYEAQ. Trimming stripped 1 base from V and 0 bases from J, with 10 bases between. The CDR3 here is CASSLDASSSYEQYF. The CDR3 DNA reads as TGTGCCAGCAGCTTAGATGCCAGCAGCTCCTACGAGCAGTACTTC. The full variable domain, in which reference TRBV7-6 and TRBJ2-7 provide the parts outside the CDR3, is GAGVSQSPRYKVTKRGQDVALRCDPISGHVSLYWYRQALGQGPEFLTYFNYEAQQDKSGLPNDRFSAERPEGSISTLTIQRTEQRDSAMYRCASSLDASSSYEQYFGPGTRLTVT.

This clone was counted a few times. The rearrangement links TRBV5-4 to TRBJ1-2; 7 bases map to TRBD1. This CDR3 is built from 15 residues. Losses at the gene ends were 3 bases for V and 5 bases for J; bases not matched to a gene: 10. Looked up from germline, CDR1 is SGHNT and CDR2 is YYREEE (reference sequence). CDR3 coding DNA: TGTGCCAGCAGCTCTGACAGGGTGATGGGTTATGGCTACACCTTC. It specifies CASSSDRVMGYGYTF.

The chain links TRBV7-6 to TRBJ2-7, with 7 bases fitting TRBD1. The germline gives CDR1 SGHVS, CDR2 FNYEAQ. V gave up 0 bases and J gave up 1 base; unmatched junction bases: 6. The CDR3 loop spans 16 amino acids. The CDR3 here is CASSLAGRGQSYEQYF. DNA for the CDR3: TGTGCCAGCAGCTTAGCGGGCCGGGGACAGTCCTACGAGCAGTACTTC.

Remarks on this clone: Other DNA sequences within the sample encode an identical CDR3. This chain joins TRBV11-2 and TRBJ2-3, with D hard to call. Trimming took 1 base from V and 6 from J, leaving 5 bases between them. The CDR3 covers 12 residues. Germline CDR1 SGHAT, CDR2 FQNNGV. CDR3 region: CASSLGLDTQYF. CDR3 nucleotides: TGTGCCAGCAGCTTAGGTTTGGATACGCAGTATTTT.

This clone was detected once. The chain has TRBV10-1 and TRBJ2-7; D is perhaps TRBD2 (6 bases). V lost 5 bases and J lost 0, with 17 bases in between. The CDR3 extends over 16 amino acids. Germline lookup yields CDR1 WNHNN and CDR2 SYGVQD (reference sequence). The CDR3 protein is CASSPGTGSGSYEQYF. CDR3 DNA: TGCGCCAGCAGTCCCGGGACTGGATCGGGCTCCTACGAGCAGTACTTC.

This clone was seen a single time. The chain employs TRBV29-1 and TRBJ2-1; 13 bases map to TRBD2. CDR1 SQVTM and CDR2 ANQGSEA come from the germline V gene. This CDR3 contains 18 residues. J was trimmed by 0 bases and V by 6 bases; bases with no gene match: 11. CDR3 loop: CSVTGLAGLRSSYNEQFF. Written as DNA, the CDR3 is TGCAGCGTGACGGGACTAGCGGGGCTCCGAAGCTCCTACAATGAGCAGTTCTTC.

In nucleotides, the CDR3 is TGTGCCAGCAGCTTAGGGAGCGGGGGAGTCGAGCAGTACTTC. Its translation: CASSLGSGGVEQYF. The chain combines TRBV7-9 with TRBJ2-7; 8 bases align to TRBD2. In germline, CDR1 is SEHNR, CDR2 FQNEAQ (reference sequence). CDR3 size: 14 residues. The V and J ends lost 1 base and 6 bases, in that order; junction bases with no gene match: 5.

The count of this clone is one. The CDR3 sequence is CASSPWGQTTDTQYF. CDR3 in DNA: TGTGCCAGCAGCCCATGGGGACAGACCACAGATACGCAGTATTTT. V usage is TRBV7-2 and J usage is TRBJ2-3; 7 nucleotides line up with TRBD1. Germline V gene sequence: CDR1 SGHTA, CDR2 FQGNSA. The trim removed 5 bases at V and 2 bases at J, leaving 7 bases unmatched. The CDR3 loop spans 15 amino acids.

The CDR3 protein is CASSRGPAGNTIYF. The CDR3 bases are TGTGCCAGCAGTCGGGGACCGGCTGGAAACACCATATATTTT. The rearrangement links TRBV2 to TRBJ1-3; a possible D gene is TRBD1 (5 bases). CDR1 is SNHLY and CDR2 is FYNNEI in the germline V gene. This CDR3 has 14 amino acids. Trimming pared 5 bases from V and 2 bases from J, leaving 10 bases between.

The CDR3 nucleotides are TGTGCCCCAGTGGTTAGGGGGCAGACCTACGAGCAGTACTTC. The encoded protein is CAPVVRGQTYEQYF. The chain links TRBV27 to TRBJ2-7, with TRBD1 identical over 7 bases. J lost 2 bases, V lost 11 bases, and 12 bases had no gene match. This CDR3 spans 14 amino acids. The germline V gene encodes CDR1 MNHEY and CDR2 SMNVEV (reference sequence).

The table lists this clone with a few counts. The rearrangement links TRBV11-1 to TRBJ2-7; D gene ambiguous. This CDR3 is 13 amino acids long. Germline values: CDR1 SGHAT, CDR2 FQDESV (reference sequence). The ends were cut back, 1 base at V and 6 bases at J, with 10 bases in the middle. The DNA for the CDR3 is TGTGCCAGCAGCTTAGTTGGATTAAGCGAGCAGTACTTC. Translation: CASSLVGLSEQYF.

A single count supports this clone. The chain is built from TRBV28 and TRBJ2-7, with a weak D call TRBD2 (5 bases). Germline loops: CDR1 MDHEN, CDR2 SYDVKM. This CDR3 contains 14 residues. Trimming cost V 3 bases and J 3 bases, with 12 bases left between them. CDR3 amino acids: CASSFALRDYEQYF. CDR3 bases: TGTGCCAGCAGTTTTGCCTTGAGGGACTACGAGCAGTACTTC.

The chain employs TRBV9 and TRBJ1-2; TRBD1 matches 8 bases. The CDR3 consists of 14 residues. V lost 4 bases and J lost 7; bases outside the gene matches: 9. Per the germline V gene, CDR1 is SGDLS and CDR2 is YYNGEE. The CDR3 loop reads CASSQAEDRAGYTF. CDR3 bases: TGTGCCAGCAGCCAAGCGGAGGACAGGGCTGGCTACACCTTC.

This clone was seen at least ten times. This chain connects TRBV7-2 to TRBJ2-3; no clear D. Per the germline V gene, CDR1 is SGHTA and CDR2 is FQGNSA. V was trimmed by 3 bases and J by 13 bases, leaving 11 bases between them. The CDR3 contains 11 residues. The CDR3 nucleotides are TGTGCCAGCAGCTTTACGCCATGGGAGTATTTT. This gives the protein CASSFTPWEYF.

The V and J genes are TRBV5-1 and TRBJ2-2; TRBD1 matches 8 bases. V was pared by 1 base and J by 1 base, with 3 bases of the junction left unmatched. Germline V gives CDR1 SGHRS, CDR2 YFSETQ. This CDR3 contains 16 residues. The CDR3 loop reads CASSLRGTGNTGELFF. CDR3 DNA sequence: TGCGCCAGCAGCTTGAGAGGGACAGGGAACACCGGGGAGCTGTTTTTT.

The genes are TRBV5-1 and TRBJ2-1; 8 bases match TRBD2. V was clipped by 7 bases and J by 7 bases; unmatched bases: 10. This CDR3 has 14 residues. Germline V lookup: CDR1 SGHRS, CDR2 YFSETQ. DNA of the CDR3: TGCGCCAGCTCCTTCACCAAGCGGGAGAATGAGCAGTTCTTC. Protein: CASSFTKRENEQFF.

The chain couples TRBV25-1 to TRBJ1-1; no clear D. This CDR3 comprises 14 residues. Germline loops: CDR1 MGHDK, CDR2 SYGVNS. The ends were cut back, 7 bases at V and 1 base at J, with 13 bases in the middle. Written as DNA, the CDR3 is TGTGCCAGCATGGAGGGTCGTGGGAACACTGAAGCTTTCTTT. Translating gives CASMEGRGNTEAFF.

This clone was seen only once. Distinct nucleotide sequences in the sample also encode this CDR3. This chain connects TRBV7-9 to TRBJ2-7; 8 bases fit TRBD1. Germline CDR1 is SEHNR and CDR2 is FQNEAQ (reference sequence). The V segment lost 5 bases and the J segment 5 bases; nucleotides outside the gene matches: 8. The CDR3 consists of 14 residues. Written as DNA, the CDR3 is TGTGCCAGCAGCCTTGGGACAGGTGTCAACGAGCAGTACTTC. Amino acid sequence: CASSLGTGVNEQYF.

The rearrangement links TRBV19 to TRBJ2-7; D possibly corresponds to TRBD1 (7 bases). This CDR3 has 17 amino acids. The germline V gene encodes CDR1 LNHDA and CDR2 SQIVND (reference sequence). Trimming removed 4 bases from V and 6 bases from J, with 25 bases in between. CDR3 coding DNA: TGTGCCAGTAGTAACTCCGAGGAGGGGGCGACAATGAGCGAGCAGTACTTC. As protein: CASSNSEEGATMSEQYF.

This clone was detected ten times or more. The genes are TRBV6-4 and TRBJ1-1; D unresolved. From germline, CDR1 is MRHNA and CDR2 SNTAGT. Trimming left V 2 bases short and J 1 base short, with 5 bases between. The CDR3 is 13 residues long. CDR3 region: CASSDRENTEAFF. CDR3 coding DNA: TGTGCCAGCAGTGACAGGGAGAACACTGAAGCTTTCTTT.

The DNA for the CDR3 is TGCGCCAGCAGCCAAGATGGGTATCCCTTTTCAGACAGGGTATGTTTGGATACGCAGTATTTT. Protein: CASSQDGYPFSDRVCLDTQYF. The chain links TRBV4-3 to TRBJ2-3; 7 bases align to TRBD1. Germline CDR1 is LGHNA and CDR2 is YSLEER. The CDR3 has 21 amino acids. The J segment lost 6 bases and the V segment lost 0 bases, leaving 24 bases of the junction unmatched.

This sequence joins TRBV7-2 and TRBJ2-3, with a possible D match to TRBD2 (5 bases). Germline V gene lookup returns CDR1 SGHTA and CDR2 FQGNSA. The CDR3 contains 15 residues. Trimming shortened V by 6 bases and J by 2 bases, and 15 bases separated the two germline ends. CDR3 residues: CASRRGGSYTDTQYF. CDR3 in DNA: TGTGCCAGCAGGAGAGGCGGGTCCTACACAGATACGCAGTATTTT.

The chain employs TRBV27 and TRBJ2-1; 12 bases are a match to TRBD2. Per germline, CDR1 MNHEY and CDR2 SMNVEV (reference sequence). Unmatched junction bases numbered 6, after V lost 5 bases and J lost 1 base. The CDR3 sequence is 17 residues long. The CDR3 sequence is CASSPWTSGKSYNEQFF. The CDR3, as DNA: TGTGCCAGCAGTCCCTGGACTAGCGGGAAGTCCTACAATGAGCAGTTCTTC.

The gene calls are TRBV7-2 and TRBJ1-5; D is uncertain. The germline gives CDR1 SGHTA, CDR2 FQGNSA. The CDR3 runs 14 residues. The germline V and J ends were trimmed by 2 bases and 8 bases, with 13 bases remaining between them. The CDR3: CASSLLLYGEPQHF. The DNA for the CDR3 is TGTGCCAGCAGCTTATTACTATATGGGGAGCCCCAGCATTTT.